These 14 T cell receptor beta chains came from one sample sequenced in a study of T cell changes during pregnancy in multiple sclerosis. Sequencing used immunoSEQ multiplex PCR; TCRdb keeps in-frame clones, though not all of them. The table records around 50,000 clones, 85% to 90% of them present only once. Sample: CD8+ T cells from peripheral blood mononuclear cells, taken in the second trimester of pregnancy. These receptors were collected from a female donor with multiple sclerosis, enrolled in a pregnancy study.

V gene TRBV28 combines with J gene TRBJ1-2; unclear D gene. The germline gives CDR1 MDHEN, CDR2 SYDVKM. The CDR3 spans 11 residues. Trimming cost V 10 bases and J 0 bases, with 6 bases left between them. Here the CDR3 reads CATGANYGYTF. The CDR3 DNA sequence: TGTGCCACCGGGGCTAACTATGGCTACACCTTC.

The chain is built from TRBV4-1 and TRBJ2-3, with D possibly TRBD2 on 5 matching bases. Trimming left V 7 bases short and J 0 bases short, with 14 bases between. CDR3 length: 15 residues. Germline V lookup: CDR1 MGHRA, CDR2 YSYEKL. The CDR3 coding sequence is TGCGCCAGCAAATCGGGAAAAGGAAGCACAGATACGCAGTATTTT. This encodes CASKSGKGSTDTQYF.

The rearrangement uses TRBV7-9 and TRBJ2-5; a weak D match, TRBD2 (6 bases). V lost 4 bases, J lost 0 bases, and 12 bases lay in between. Germline-derived CDR1 and CDR2 are SEHNR and FQNEAQ (reference sequence). The CDR3 covers 15 residues. In DNA, the CDR3 is TGTGCCAGCAGCTGGCCCCGGGGGAACCAAGAGACCCAGTACTTC. Its protein product is CASSWPRGNQETQYF. Looking up the rest from reference TRBV7-9 and TRBJ2-5 gives the full variable domain: DTGVSQNPRHKITKRGQNVTFRCDPISEHNRLYWYRQTLGQGPEFLTYFQNEAQLEKSRLLSDRFSAERPKGSFSTLEIQRTEQGDSAMYLCASSWPRGNQETQYFGPGTRLLVL.

The chain couples TRBV7-2 to TRBJ1-2, with a tentative D call TRBD1 (6 bases). Germline-derived CDR1 and CDR2 are SGHTA and FQGNSA. The V end lost 5 bases, the J end lost 4 bases, and 14 bases lay between the germline ends. The CDR3 contains 14 residues. The CDR3 nucleotides are TGTGCCAGCAGCGCCCGGACAGAGCCCTATGGCTACACCTTC. Its translation: CASSARTEPYGYTF. The entire variable domain, with the rest obtained from reference TRBV7-2 and TRBJ1-2, is as follows: GAGVSQSPSNKVTEKGKDVELRCDPISGHTALYWYRQSLGQGLEFLIYFQGNSAPDKSGLPSDRFSAERTGGSVSTLTIQRTQQEDSAVYLCASSARTEPYGYTFGSGTRLTVV.

This clone was counted a few times. The chain uses TRBV30 and TRBJ1-5; D remains ambiguous. Trimming shortened V by 2 bases and J by 3 bases, and 8 bases separated the two germline ends. Per germline, CDR1 GTSNPN and CDR2 SVGIG (reference sequence). The CDR3 runs 13 residues. The CDR3 sequence is CAWSLGSNQPQHF. In DNA form, the CDR3 reads TGTGCCTGGAGTTTGGGCTCCAATCAGCCCCAGCATTTT.

The chain's CDR3 is CASSIGEAGELFF. The CDR3 region has the DNA TGTGCCAGTAGTATCGGAGAGGCCGGGGAGCTGTTTTTT. The rearrangement links TRBV19 to TRBJ2-2; D gene uncertain. The length of the CDR3 is 13 residues. V was shortened by 3 bases and J by 6 bases, with 8 bases between the two germline ends. Germline loops: CDR1 LNHDA, CDR2 SQIVND (reference sequence). Filled out from reference TRBV19 and TRBJ2-2, the complete variable domain reads DGGITQSPKYLFRKEGQNVTLSCEQNLNHDAMYWYRQDPGQGLRLIYYSQIVNDFQKGDIAEGYSVSREKKESFPLTVTSAQKNPTAFYLCASSIGEAGELFFGEGSRLTVL.

The V gene is TRBV19, the J gene TRBJ1-5, with 10 positions matching TRBD1. The CDR3 length is 15 residues. Losses at the gene ends were 1 base for V and 7 bases for J; bases not matched to a gene: 4. The germline V gene has CDR1 LNHDA and CDR2 SQIVND (reference sequence). The CDR3: CASSIGTGGGQPQHF. CDR3 bases: TGTGCCAGTAGTATAGGGACAGGGGGAGGGCAGCCCCAGCATTTT.

The V call is TRBV2, the J call TRBJ1-5; unclear D gene. The ends were cut back, 4 bases at V and 2 bases at J, with 9 bases in the middle. This CDR3 contains 14 residues. Looked up from germline, CDR1 is SNHLY and CDR2 is FYNNEI. The CDR3 sequence: CASSGVVGNQPQHF. The CDR3, as DNA: TGTGCCAGCAGTGGAGTGGTAGGCAATCAGCCCCAGCATTTT.

The chain combines TRBV15 with TRBJ2-1; 7 nucleotides match TRBD2. Germline CDR1 is LNHNV and CDR2 is YYDKDF (reference sequence). This CDR3 region has 14 residues. J was trimmed by 8 bases and V by 4 bases; bases with no gene match: 8. CDR3 residues: CATSKGRENDEQFF. CDR3 DNA sequence: TGTGCCACCAGCAAAGGGCGGGAGAACGATGAGCAGTTCTTC.

This chain links TRBV6-6 with TRBJ1-1, with 8 bases lining up with TRBD1. Germline loops: CDR1 MNHNY, CDR2 SVGAGI (reference sequence). With V trimmed by 5 bases and J by 4 bases, 6 bases remained unmatched. This CDR3 region has 14 residues. The CDR3 sequence is CASSSTGGVTEAFF. CDR3 bases: TGTGCCAGCAGTAGCACAGGGGGTGTCACTGAAGCTTTCTTT.

V usage is TRBV30 and J usage is TRBJ1-2; D perhaps matches TRBD1 (5 bases). Looked up from germline, CDR1 is GTSNPN and CDR2 is SVGIG (reference sequence). V lost 5 bases, J lost 1 base, and 14 bases lay in between. The CDR3 length is 14 residues. The CDR3 region has the DNA TGTGCCTGGGACAGACAGACCAATAACTATGGCTACACCTTC. Protein sequence: CAWDRQTNNYGYTF.

J is TRBJ2-2 and V is TRBV6-1, with TRBD2 as a possible D gene (5 bases). CDR3 length: 17 residues. The germline V and J ends were trimmed by 0 bases and 6 bases, with 17 bases remaining between them. Germline V gene sequence: CDR1 MNHNS, CDR2 SASEGT. CDR3 protein: CASSEAGWLAGSGELFF. The CDR3 region has the DNA TGTGCCAGCAGTGAAGCTGGGTGGCTAGCTGGGTCCGGGGAGCTGTTTTTT.

The rearrangement links TRBV5-4 to TRBJ2-5; 12 nucleotides agree with TRBD2. CDR1 is SGHNT and CDR2 is YYREEE in the germline V gene (reference sequence). Trimming took 0 bases from V and 1 from J; bases not matched to a gene: 4. CDR3 size: 17 residues. The CDR3 nucleotides read TGTGCCAGCAGCTTGGTTTCTAGCGGGGGGGCCCAAGAGACCCAGTACTTC. It is translated as CASSLVSSGGAQETQYF. Complete variable domain (other parts from reference TRBV5-4 and TRBJ2-5): ETGVTQSPTHLIKTRGQQVTLRCSSQSGHNTVSWYQQALGQGPQFIFQYYREEENGRGNFPPRFSGLQFPNYSSELNVNALELDDSALYLCASSLVSSGGAQETQYFGPGTRLLVL.

This chain connects TRBV11-2 to TRBJ2-7, with TRBD2 identical over 8 bases. The germline V gene encodes CDR1 SGHAT and CDR2 FQNNGV. Germline trimming cut 4 bases from V and 2 bases from J; bases unmatched to any gene: 7. CDR3 length equals 15 residues. The CDR3: CASSSIQREPYEQYF. CDR3 sequence (DNA): TGTGCCAGCAGCTCGATACAGCGGGAGCCCTACGAGCAGTACTTC. The full variable domain, its missing parts supplied by reference TRBV11-2 and TRBJ2-7, is EAGVAQSPRYKIIEKRQSVAFWCNPISGHATLYWYQQILGQGPKLLIQFQNNGVVDDSQLPKDRFSAERLKGVDSTLKIQPAKLEDSAVYLCASSSIQREPYEQYFGPGTRLTVT.